A single sample is the source of the 6 T cell receptor beta chains below, sequenced in a study of OX40 agonist ivuxolimab in advanced cancers. The protocol was immunoSEQ multiplex PCR, while the TCRdb copy is restricted to in-frame clones and leaves out a portion. The sample records 100,000 or so clones, roughly 95% being singletons. The material was CD4+ or CD8+ T cells sorted from blood, obtained in a trial of the OX40 agonist ivuxolimab. These receptors came from an adult with an advanced solid tumor such as melanoma, head and neck, liver or kidney cancer.

V and J are TRBV5-5 and TRBJ2-7; D is ambiguous. The length of the CDR3 is 16 residues. V was trimmed by 4 bases and J by 2 bases, leaving 19 bases between them. Germline loops: CDR1 SGHKS, CDR2 YYEKEE (reference sequence). The CDR3 spells CASSLVVGSAAYEQYF. The DNA for the CDR3 is TGTGCCAGCAGCCTTGTGGTGGGCAGCGCAGCCTACGAGCAGTACTTC. The full variable domain, completed using reference TRBV5-5 and TRBJ2-7, is DAGVTQSPTHLIKTRGQQVTLRCSPISGHKSVSWYQQVLGQGPQFIFQYYEKEERGRGNFPDRFSARQFPNYSSELNVNALLLGDSALYLCASSLVVGSAAYEQYFGPGTRLTVT.

The rearrangement links TRBV5-1 to TRBJ2-6; D remains ambiguous. Trimming removed 2 bases from V and 2 bases from J, with 5 bases in between. Germline loops: CDR1 SGHRS, CDR2 YFSETQ. The CDR3 has 14 residues. The CDR3 sequence is CASSFPAGANVLTF. CDR3 sequence (DNA): TGCGCCAGCAGCTTCCCGGCTGGGGCCAACGTCCTGACTTTC.

This chain links TRBV6-5 with TRBJ2-7; no clear D. The CDR3 runs 14 residues. Trimming left V 2 bases short and J 0 bases short, with 8 bases between. The V gene's germline CDR1 is MNHEY and CDR2 SVGAGI. The DNA of the CDR3 is TGTGCCAGCAGTTACGGTGGCCGCTCCTACGAGCAGTACTTC. Its translation is CASSYGGRSYEQYF.

The V gene is TRBV5-4, the J gene TRBJ2-3; D remains ambiguous. CDR1 and CDR2 from the germline V gene are SGHNT and YYREEE (reference sequence). The CDR3 covers 16 residues. Trimming removed 4 bases from V and 5 bases from J, with 20 bases in between. As DNA, the CDR3 is TGTGCCAGCAGCGACGGTCGGACCCTCCTGGGAGATACGCAGTATTTT. This translates into CASSDGRTLLGDTQYF.

The V call is TRBV13, the J call TRBJ2-1, with D hard to call. In germline, CDR1 is PRHDT, CDR2 FYEKMQ (reference sequence). V was shortened by 2 bases and J by 0 bases, with 11 bases between the two germline ends. CDR3 length: 16 amino acids. DNA of the CDR3: TGTGCCAGCAGCTTAATCGGGCGGAGCTCCTACAATGAGCAGTTCTTC. Residues: CASSLIGRSSYNEQFF.

This sequence joins TRBV4-1 and TRBJ2-7; 7 positions agree with TRBD2. Germline trimming cut 1 base from V and 4 bases from J; bases unmatched to any gene: 16. This CDR3 region has 18 residues. CDR1 is MGHRA, CDR2 YSYEKL, per germline. CDR3 loop: CASSQGLLADTLGYEQYF. Here the CDR3 DNA reads TGCGCCAGCAGCCAAGGTCTGCTAGCGGATACCCTCGGGTACGAGCAGTACTTC.